What follows describes a single T cell receptor (beta chain). The antigen is undetermined. The PCR was carried out with 60 Vbeta primers and 13 Jbeta primers. Libraries were prepared by immunoSEQ multiplex PCR; TCRdb keeps only in-frame clonotypes and omits some of them. The table gives about 130,000 clones; the top ten clones make up under 1.3% of it. This sample is part of a study of cytomegalovirus exposure and HLA in healthy donors. General study results and limits: Among TCR sequences, most were rare, though some public TCRs appeared in many donors. The only immune exposure information that was available was CMV serostatus.

The germline gives CDR1 GTSNPN, CDR2 SVGIG (reference sequence). Trimming removed 3 bases from V and 3 bases from J, with 15 bases in between. This CDR3 has 15 residues. The sequenced sample was PBMCs. The genes are TRBV30 and TRBJ1-5; D is possibly TRBD1 (5 bases). The receptor was isolated from a man aged 18 to 29 in good health and CMV-seronegative. The CDR3 region is CAWSLGAVVNQPQHF. DNA for the CDR3: TGTGCCTGGAGCCTAGGGGCCGTGGTCAATCAGCCCCAGCATTTT. Complete variable domain (other parts from reference TRBV30 and TRBJ1-5): SQTIHQWPATLVQPVGSPLSLECTVEGTSNPNLYWYRQAAGRGLQLLFYSVGIGQISSEVPQNLSASRPQDRQFILSSKKLLLSDSGFYLCAWSLGAVVNQPQHFGDGTRLSIL.